This T cell receptor beta chain stems from a study of control samples from healthy donors and cancer patients. The assay was immunoSEQ multiplex PCR, and TCRdb's table has in-frame clones only and misses some. The table includes roughly 180,000 clones, approximately 94% detected once. The CDR3 has 15 residues. Germline values: CDR1 SGDLS, CDR2 YYNGEE. The trim removed 0 bases at V and 8 bases at J, leaving 8 bases unmatched. The gene calls are TRBV9 and TRBJ2-1; 7 bases agree with TRBD2. Sequencing was carried out using blood. The source is a young woman in good health. The DNA of the CDR3 is TGTGCCAGCAGCGTAGAGGGGACTAAGGTCGATGAGCAGTTCTTC. It specifies CASSVEGTKVDEQFF.